The 22 T cell receptor beta chains presented below share a single source sample, sequenced in a study of cytomegalovirus exposure and HLA in healthy donors. The PCR contained 60 Vbeta and 13 Jbeta primers. Measured with immunoSEQ multiplex PCR; TCRdb has only the in-frame clones, and not every one. Of 53,000 or so clones in the sample, about 81% are singletons; the top ten hold 6.5% to 8.5%. The sequenced material came from PBMCs. The receptors derive from a man aged 30 to 39 in good health and CMV-seropositive.

This chain uses TRBV4-3 with TRBJ1-1; D gene unclear. CDR3 size: 16 residues. From germline, CDR1 is LGHNA and CDR2 YSLEER. Trimming pared 1 base from V and 3 bases from J, leaving 15 bases between. The CDR3 loop is CASSQGSTWLDTEAFF. The CDR3 nucleotides read TGCGCCAGCAGCCAAGGGTCGACATGGTTAGACACTGAAGCTTTCTTT.

The V gene is TRBV7-8, the J gene TRBJ2-5; tentatively, D is TRBD1 (7 bases). The DNA end is a closer match to TRBJ2-7, so the J assignment may be wrong. The CDR3 is 15 amino acids. CDR1 SGHVS and CDR2 FQNEAQ come from the germline V gene. CDR3: CASSPSVGQNYEQYF. The CDR3 DNA is TGTGCCAGCAGCCCTAGCGTGGGACAGAACTACGAGCAGTACTTC.

This sequence joins TRBV7-2 and TRBJ1-2; D possibly corresponds to TRBD1 (5 bases). The germline V and J ends were trimmed by 0 bases and 1 base, with 12 bases remaining between them. The CDR3 runs to 16 residues. Germline V lookup: CDR1 SGHTA, CDR2 FQGNSA. CDR3 loop: CASSLAHGGGNYGYTF. In nucleotides, the CDR3 is TGTGCCAGCAGCTTAGCGCATGGGGGGGGTAACTATGGCTACACCTTC.

This clone occurred once. The chain links TRBV5-1 to TRBJ1-5; TRBD1 agrees at 12 bases. Per germline, CDR1 SGHRS and CDR2 YFSETQ. Germline trimming cut 0 bases from V and 0 bases from J; bases unmatched to any gene: 1. CDR3 length equals 17 residues. CDR3 nucleotide sequence: TGCGCCAGCAGCTTGGGGGGACAGGGGGCTAGCAATCAGCCCCAGCATTTT. Translated, it gives CASSLGGQGASNQPQHF.

This chain joins TRBV6-5 and TRBJ1-2; TRBD1 aligns across 8 bases. The CDR3 totals 14 residues. The germline V gene has CDR1 MNHEY and CDR2 SVGAGI. V dropped 11 bases and J dropped 0; count of bases not matched to a gene: 8. Here the CDR3 reads CAAGRGQANYGYTF. CDR3 sequence (DNA): TGTGCCGCCGGTAGGGGACAGGCTAACTATGGCTACACCTTC.

The CDR3 DNA reads TGTGCCACCAGCAGAGGAAACGGGAGGGGTCAGCCCCAGCATTTT. As protein: CATSRGNGRGQPQHF. This sequence joins TRBV15 and TRBJ1-5, with D possibly being TRBD1 (5 bases). Germline V CDR1 and CDR2: LNHNV, YYDKDF (reference sequence). This CDR3 spans 15 amino acids. Trimming cost V 1 base and J 6 bases, with 13 bases left between them. Together with reference TRBV15 and TRBJ1-5, the CDR3 gives the full variable domain: DAMVIQNPRYQVTQFGKPVTLSCSQTLNHNVMYWYQQKSSQAPKLLFHYYDKDFNNEADTPDNFQSRRPNTSFCFLDIRSPGLGDTAMYLCATSRGNGRGQPQHFGDGTRLSIL.

The chain links TRBV11-3 to TRBJ2-1; 8 bases align to TRBD2. The germline gives CDR1 SGHNT, CDR2 YENEEA. The trim removed 0 bases at V and 7 bases at J, leaving 2 bases unmatched. The CDR3 length is 14 residues. CDR3 DNA: TGTGCCAGCAGCTTAGATCGGGGGGGGAATGAGCAGTTCTTC. The encoded protein is CASSLDRGGNEQFF. Full variable domain (outside the CDR3, taken from reference TRBV11-3 and TRBJ2-1): EAGVVQSPRYKIIEKKQPVAFWCNPISGHNTLYWYLQNLGQGPELLIRYENEEAVDDSQLPKDRFSAERLKGVDSTLKIQPAELGDSAVYLCASSLDRGGNEQFFGPGTRLTVL.

The V and J genes are TRBV5-6 and TRBJ2-5; 8 nucleotides match TRBD2. V lost 5 bases and J lost 0; bases outside the gene matches: 12. Per the germline V gene, CDR1 is SGHDT and CDR2 is YYEEEE. This CDR3 contains 17 residues. CDR3 amino acids: CASSNKAGAKYQETQYF. DNA for the CDR3: TGTGCCAGCAGTAATAAAGCGGGGGCTAAGTACCAAGAGACCCAGTACTTC.

Turning to this clone: One end of the junction varies from germline; a read error may be responsible. The rearrangement links TRBV9 to TRBJ1-2; 12 bases line up with TRBD1. The V gene's germline CDR1 is SGDLS and CDR2 YYNGEE. The CDR3 extends over 16 amino acids. CDR3 residues: CATSLRDRGLVNGYTF. The CDR3 DNA is TGTGCCACCAGCCTCCGGGACAGGGGGCTGGTGAATGGCTACACCTTC.

This clone was observed once. The J gene is TRBJ2-1, the V gene TRBV2; 7 bases align to TRBD1. CDR1 and CDR2 (germline): SNHLY, FYNNEI. With 10 bases clipped from V and 7 bases from J, the junction kept 7 bases outside the gene matches. The CDR3 consists of 12 residues. In DNA, the CDR3 is TGTGCCATAACAGACAGGGCTAATGAGCAGTTCTTC. Amino acid sequence: CAITDRANEQFF.

This chain connects TRBV4-1 to TRBJ2-3; TRBD2 matches at 9 bases. Per the germline V gene, CDR1 is MGHRA and CDR2 is YSYEKL. V lost 0 bases and J lost 4; bases outside the gene matches: 8. The CDR3 is 17 residues long. The chain's CDR3 is CASSQEGGGGAADTQYF. DNA of the CDR3: TGCGCCAGCAGCCAAGAGGGGGGCGGGGGGGCTGCAGATACGCAGTATTTT.

V is TRBV6-6 and J is TRBJ1-5; no clear D. Germline CDR1 MNHNY, CDR2 SVGAGI (reference sequence). The CDR3 has 12 residues. Trimming removed 8 bases at V and 3 bases at J, with 8 bases between. In DNA, the CDR3 is TGTGCCAGCTGGCGGGACAATCAGCCCCAGCATTTT. It yields the protein CASWRDNQPQHF.

The V call is TRBV18, the J call TRBJ2-5; D gene uncertain. The V and J ends lost 6 bases and 5 bases respectively, with 7 bases between them. Germline lookup yields CDR1 KGHSH and CDR2 LQKENI. This CDR3 spans 11 amino acids. The CDR3 bases are TGTGCCAGCTCGCCGCGGGAGACCCAGTACTTC. Translation: CASSPRETQYF.

J is TRBJ2-3 and V is TRBV5-1, with TRBD2 as a possible D gene (7 bases). The CDR3 consists of 14 residues. Germline V lookup: CDR1 SGHRS, CDR2 YFSETQ. Deletions cut 5 bases from V and 1 base from J, with 11 bases between. Written as DNA, the CDR3 is TGCGCCAGCAGTCGAGGGGGGGGCACAGATACGCAGTATTTT. Translation gives CASSRGGGTDTQYF. Drawing the rest from reference TRBV5-1 and TRBJ2-3, the complete variable domain is KAGVTQTPRYLIKTRGQQVTLSCSPISGHRSVSWYQQTPGQGLQFLFEYFSETQRNKGNFPGRFSGRQFSNSRSEMNVSTLELGDSALYLCASSRGGGTDTQYFGPGTRLTVL.

The chain carries TRBV9 and TRBJ1-3; perhaps TRBD1 as D (6 bases). With 3 bases removed from V and 2 bases from J, the gap between germline ends came to 18 bases. The CDR3 runs to 17 residues. Germline V gives CDR1 SGDLS, CDR2 YYNGEE. The CDR3 coding sequence is TGTGCCAGCAGCGCACGACAGGAAGGGGGAACTGGAAACACCATATATTTT. Translating gives CASSARQEGGTGNTIYF.

V and J are TRBV5-1 and TRBJ2-5; D is perhaps TRBD2 (5 bases). CDR3 length: 14 residues. CDR1 is SGHRS and CDR2 is YFSETQ in the germline V gene. V shed 0 bases and J shed 3 bases, with 9 bases lying between them. The CDR3 region is CASSLGYGEETQYF. The CDR3 DNA sequence: TGCGCCAGCAGCTTGGGTTACGGGGAAGAGACCCAGTACTTC.

The chain carries TRBV21-1 and TRBJ2-5; the table calls TRBD2, which could not be checked here. TRBV21-1 is deemed a pseudogene. The CDR3 spans 19 residues. The CDR3 region is CASSREGPSGGPSQETQYF. CDR3 in DNA: TGTGCCAGCAGCAGAGAAGGTCCTAGCGGGGGGCCGTCCCAAGAGACCCAGTACTTC.

This clone is a singleton in its sample. The chain links TRBV7-3 to TRBJ2-7, with D tentatively TRBD2 (6 bases). The CDR3 extends over 13 amino acids. V was cut by 3 bases and J by 6 bases, with 12 bases left in between. Germline CDR1 reads SGHTA; CDR2 reads FQGTGA. The CDR3 DNA reads as TGTGCCAGCAGCTTGTCTCTCGGGGGCGAGCAGTACTTC. It specifies CASSLSLGGEQYF.

The chain combines TRBV14 with TRBJ1-2; 8 bases line up with TRBD1. This CDR3 comprises 14 residues. Germline CDR1 is SGHDN and CDR2 is FVKESK. Trimming took 5 bases from V and 4 from J; bases not matched to a gene: 6. The DNA of the CDR3 is TGTGCCAGCAGCACTGACAGGGGACCCTATGGCTACACCTTC. This encodes CASSTDRGPYGYTF.

CDR3 DNA: TGTGCCAGCAGCGTAGGATCTGCGGGCGAGCAGTACTTC. It translates to CASSVGSAGEQYF. The gene calls are TRBV9 and TRBJ2-5; weak D call: TRBD2 (5 bases). The end of the DNA fits TRBJ2-7 better, so the J call may be wrong. This CDR3 comprises 13 residues. The V gene's germline CDR1 is SGDLS and CDR2 YYNGEE.

The gene calls are TRBV28 and TRBJ1-2; D is perhaps TRBD1 (6 bases). The V gene lost 6 bases and the J gene lost 2 bases, with 10 bases spanning the gap. The CDR3 is made up of 13 amino acids. Germline CDR1 is MDHEN and CDR2 is SYDVKM. DNA for the CDR3: TGTGCCAGCAGGATAGACAGGAACTATGGCTACACCTTC. Translating gives CASRIDRNYGYTF.

The J gene is TRBJ1-1, the V gene TRBV4-2, with unresolved D. The germline gives CDR1 LGHNA, CDR2 YNFKEQ. V was shortened by 1 base and J by 4 bases, with 13 bases between the two germline ends. The CDR3 runs to 15 residues. CDR3 amino acids: CASSQGAGITTEAFF. CDR3 in DNA: TGTGCCAGCAGCCAAGGGGCGGGGATAACCACTGAAGCTTTCTTT.